Below, 20 T cell receptor beta chains from the same sample are listed, as sequenced in a study of blood T cell repertoires in COVID-19. TCRdb keeps only in-frame clones here, not all; method: immunoSEQ multiplex PCR. In the table there are around 250,000 clones, around 86% of which are singletons. Sequenced: peripheral blood. These receptors were obtained from a woman in her thirties or forties who had recovered from COVID-19.

The V gene is TRBV3-1 (or the pseudogene TRBV3-2), the J gene TRBJ2-1, with 8 bases fitting TRBD2. With V trimmed by 4 bases and J by 0 bases, 5 bases remained unmatched. The CDR3 spans 16 residues. The germline CDR1 and CDR2 sequences are LGHDT and YNNKEL (reference sequence). CDR3 DNA sequence: TGTGCCAGCAGCCGGTCAAGCGGGAGCTCCTACAATGAGCAGTTCTTC. Translated: CASSRSSGSSYNEQFF.

The CDR3 here is CASSLGQGYGNTIYF. CDR3 coding DNA: TGTGCCAGCAGCTTGGGACAGGGATATGGAAACACCATATATTTT. The chain has TRBV5-4 and TRBJ1-3, with 7 bases that match TRBD1. CDR3 length equals 15 residues. The germline CDR1 and CDR2 sequences are SGHNT and YYREEE (reference sequence). V lost 0 bases, J lost 3 bases, and 3 bases stayed unmatched.

The J gene is TRBJ2-7, the V gene TRBV6-5; maybe TRBD2 (6 bases). The CDR3 is made up of 15 amino acids. Germline loops: CDR1 MNHEY, CDR2 SVGAGI. The V end lost 2 bases, the J end lost 0 bases, and 11 bases lay between the germline ends. CDR3 bases: TGTGCCAGCAGTTACCAACCGGGAGACTCCTACGAGCAGTACTTC. Protein product: CASSYQPGDSYEQYF.

This clone has just a few counts. This chain uses TRBV2 with TRBJ1-3, with D unclear. Germline values: CDR1 SNHLY, CDR2 FYNNEI. V lost 3 bases and J 0 bases, leaving 12 bases between the germline ends. The CDR3 runs to 16 residues. CDR3 region: CASSDRTFTSGNTIYF. For the CDR3, the DNA is TGTGCCAGCAGTGACAGGACTTTCACCTCTGGAAACACCATATATTTT.

The chain has TRBV19 and TRBJ2-1; TRBD2 agrees at 11 bases. The germline CDR1 and CDR2 sequences are LNHDA and SQIVND (reference sequence). The CDR3 spans 17 residues. The V segment lost 5 bases and the J segment 0 bases; nucleotides outside the gene matches: 6. CDR3 sequence (DNA): TGTGCCAGTAGTCCCGGGGGACTAGCGGACTCCTACAATGAGCAGTTCTTC. Translation: CASSPGGLADSYNEQFF. Together with reference TRBV19 and TRBJ2-1, the CDR3 gives the full variable domain: DGGITQSPKYLFRKEGQNVTLSCEQNLNHDAMYWYRQDPGQGLRLIYYSQIVNDFQKGDIAEGYSVSREKKESFPLTVTSAQKNPTAFYLCASSPGGLADSYNEQFFGPGTRLTVL.

J is TRBJ1-6 and V is TRBV9, with D unclear. This CDR3 contains 15 residues. V lost 0 bases and J lost 9, with 13 bases in between. Germline V gene data show CDR1 as SGDLS and CDR2 as YYNGEE. The chain's CDR3 is CASSVAETLGSPLHF. The CDR3 nucleotides are TGTGCCAGCAGCGTAGCTGAGACCCTAGGTTCACCCCTCCACTTT.

The V gene is TRBV2, the J gene TRBJ2-5, with TRBD1 as a possible D gene (5 bases). The CDR3 loop spans 14 amino acids. V was pared by 5 bases and J by 0 bases, with 10 bases between. The V gene's germline CDR1 is SNHLY and CDR2 FYNNEI. DNA of the CDR3: TGTGCCAGCAGTACGCAGGGAAACCAAGAGACCCAGTACTTC. The encoded protein is CASSTQGNQETQYF.

The chain links TRBV18 to TRBJ2-2; tentatively, D is TRBD1 (5 bases). CDR1 is KGHSH and CDR2 is LQKENI in the germline V gene. Trimming cost V 1 base and J 5 bases, with 11 bases left between them. The CDR3 has 15 residues. CDR3 sequence reads: CASSPRQGLTGELFF. The DNA of the CDR3 is TGTGCCAGCTCACCACGGCAGGGTCTGACCGGGGAGCTGTTTTTT. Filled out from reference TRBV18 and TRBJ2-2, the complete variable domain reads NAGVMQNPRHLVRRRGQEARLRCSPMKGHSHVYWYRQLPEEGLKFMVYLQKENIIDESGMPKERFSAEFPKEGPSILRIQQVVRGDSAAYFCASSPRQGLTGELFFGEGSRLTVL.

The J gene is TRBJ2-3, the V gene TRBV6-2 or TRBV6-3, with TRBD2 matching 13 bases. CDR3 length: 18 residues. Trimming removed 2 bases from V and 4 bases from J; junction bases left unmatched: 9. The V gene's germline CDR1 is MNHEY and CDR2 SVGEGT. CDR3 DNA sequence: TGTGCCAGCAGTTACAACCTACTAGCGGGAGGGCCTTCAGATACGCAGTATTTT. Translated, it gives CASSYNLLAGGPSDTQYF.

The chain is built from TRBV6-5 and TRBJ1-2; 10 bases fit TRBD1. Germline CDR1 is MNHEY and CDR2 is SVGAGI. V lost 6 bases, J lost 4 bases, and 5 bases stayed unmatched. The CDR3 totals 14 residues. CDR3: CASRPGQGIYGYTF. Here the CDR3 DNA reads TGTGCCAGCAGACCGGGACAGGGGATCTATGGCTACACCTTC.

V and J are TRBV5-4 and TRBJ2-1; 9 nucleotides match TRBD1. CDR1 is SGHNT and CDR2 is YYREEE in the germline V gene (reference sequence). The ends lost 4 bases at V and 8 bases at J; junction bases unmatched: 4. CDR3 length equals 13 residues. CDR3 bases: TGTGCCAGCAGCGCGGGACAGGGTGATGAGCAGTTCTTC. Translation gives CASSAGQGDEQFF.

V usage is TRBV28 and J usage is TRBJ2-1; D not resolved. CDR1 and CDR2 from the germline V gene are MDHEN and SYDVKM. Trimming cost V 3 bases and J 4 bases, with 7 bases left between them. This CDR3 contains 13 residues. The CDR3 reads CASSFSWYNEQFF. CDR3 in DNA: TGTGCCAGCAGTTTTAGTTGGTACAATGAGCAGTTCTTC.

The genes are TRBV28 and TRBJ2-1; 7 nucleotides align to TRBD2. The CDR3 spans 16 residues. V was clipped by 6 bases and J by 0 bases; unmatched bases: 8. Germline V gene lookup returns CDR1 MDHEN and CDR2 SYDVKM. Here the CDR3 reads CASSLRRGSSYNEQFF. The CDR3 region has the DNA TGTGCCAGCAGCCTCCGCCGCGGGAGCTCCTACAATGAGCAGTTCTTC.

The J gene is TRBJ1-1, the V gene TRBV19; no firm D call. The germline V and J ends were trimmed by 5 bases and 4 bases, with 20 bases remaining between them. Germline V lookup: CDR1 LNHDA, CDR2 SQIVND (reference sequence). The CDR3 extends over 16 amino acids. The DNA of the CDR3 is TGTGCCAGTAGTCCCGGTGCCGGGGAATGGATCACTGAAGCTTTCTTT. Residues: CASSPGAGEWITEAFF.

This clone turned up a few times. This sequence joins TRBV7-2 and TRBJ2-7; 16 bases line up with TRBD2. This CDR3 has 16 amino acids. The V gene end was trimmed by 5 bases and the J gene end by 2 bases; junction bases not matched to a gene: 3. The germline gives CDR1 SGHTA, CDR2 FQGNSA. CDR3 protein: CASSEGLAGGAYEQYF. The CDR3 nucleotides are TGTGCCAGCAGCGAGGGACTAGCGGGGGGGGCCTACGAGCAGTACTTC.

The CDR3 loop reads CASSLRGRGKSNQPQHF. CDR3 coding DNA: TGTGCCAGTAGTCTCCGGGGTAGAGGGAAGAGCAATCAGCCCCAGCATTTT. This chain uses TRBV19 with TRBJ1-5; D gene ambiguous. V was cut by 5 bases and J by 1 base, with 18 bases left in between. The CDR3 sequence is 17 residues long. The germline V gene has CDR1 LNHDA and CDR2 SQIVND (reference sequence).

Concerning this clone: Other DNA sequences from this sample encode an identical CDR3 as well. The CDR3 spells CASSQDRTSGSYEQYF. CDR3 sequence (DNA): TGCGCCAGCAGCCAAGATCGAACTAGCGGATCCTACGAGCAGTACTTC. V usage is TRBV4-1 and J usage is TRBJ2-7; TRBD2 matches at 8 bases. Germline values: CDR1 MGHRA, CDR2 YSYEKL. The CDR3 is 16 residues long. V dropped 0 bases and J dropped 1; count of bases not matched to a gene: 5.

The chain combines TRBV7-3 with TRBJ2-2; 11 bases map to TRBD2. Germline CDR1 and CDR2: SGHTA and FQGTGA. J was trimmed by 5 bases and V by 2 bases; bases with no gene match: 7. The CDR3 spans 17 residues. Written as DNA, the CDR3 is TGTGCCAGCAGCTTAGGCCCGACTAGCGGGACAACCGGGGAGCTGTTTTTT. The encoded protein is CASSLGPTSGTTGELFF.

Written as DNA, the CDR3 is TGCAGCGGCGGACAGTCCATGAACACTGAAGCTTTCTTT. Translating gives CSGGQSMNTEAFF. The chain couples TRBV29-1 to TRBJ1-1, with TRBD1 as a possible D gene (6 bases). The CDR3 extends over 13 amino acids. Germline CDR1 and CDR2: SQVTM and ANQGSEA. Trimming cost V 7 bases and J 0 bases, with 12 bases left between them.

The gene calls are TRBV18 and TRBJ1-1; D is perhaps TRBD1 (6 bases). The ends were cut back, 3 bases at V and 1 base at J, with 9 bases in the middle. The CDR3 consists of 14 residues. Per the germline V gene, CDR1 is KGHSH and CDR2 is LQKENI. The CDR3 nucleotides are TGTGCCAGCTCACCCCGGGACAAGAACACTGAAGCTTTCTTT. Translation gives CASSPRDKNTEAFF.